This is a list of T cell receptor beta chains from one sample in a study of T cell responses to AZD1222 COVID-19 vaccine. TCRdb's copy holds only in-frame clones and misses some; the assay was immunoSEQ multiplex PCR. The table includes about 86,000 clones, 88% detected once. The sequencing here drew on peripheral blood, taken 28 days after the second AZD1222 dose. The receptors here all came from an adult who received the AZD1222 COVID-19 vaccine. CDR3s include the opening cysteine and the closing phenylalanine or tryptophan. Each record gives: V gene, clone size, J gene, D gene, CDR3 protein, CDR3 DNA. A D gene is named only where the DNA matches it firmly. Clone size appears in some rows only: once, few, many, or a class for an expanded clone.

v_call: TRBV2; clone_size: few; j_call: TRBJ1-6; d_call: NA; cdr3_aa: CASSEAPGSNSPLHF; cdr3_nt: TGTGCCAGCAGTGAAGCGCCAGGGTCGAATTCACCCCTCCACTTT
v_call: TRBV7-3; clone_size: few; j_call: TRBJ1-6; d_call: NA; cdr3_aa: CASSRDSYTPLHF; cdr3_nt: TGTGCCAGCAGTCGGGACTCTTACACACCCCTCCACTTT
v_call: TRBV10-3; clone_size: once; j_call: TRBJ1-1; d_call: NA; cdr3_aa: CAISETAMNTEAFF; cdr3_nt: TGTGCCATCAGTGAGACGGCCATGAACACTGAAGCTTTCTTT
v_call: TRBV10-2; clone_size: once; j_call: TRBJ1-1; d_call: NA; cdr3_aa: CASSGPRGNTEAFF; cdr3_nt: TGCGCCAGCAGTGGACCCAGGGGTAACACTGAAGCTTTCTTT
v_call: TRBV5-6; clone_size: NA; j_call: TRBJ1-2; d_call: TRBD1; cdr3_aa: CASRLTGGSSNYGYTF; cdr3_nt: TGTGCCAGCAGATTGACAGGGGGCTCGTCTAACTATGGCTACACCTTC
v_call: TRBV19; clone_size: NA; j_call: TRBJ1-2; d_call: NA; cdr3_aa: CASSMPGGLNYGYTF; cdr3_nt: TGTGCCAGTAGTATGCCGGGTGGCCTTAACTATGGCTACACCTTC
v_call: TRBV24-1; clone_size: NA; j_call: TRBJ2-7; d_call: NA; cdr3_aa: CATSDGLSAGHPYEQYF; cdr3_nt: TGTGCCACCAGTGACGGTCTGTCCGCGGGACACCCTTACGAGCAGTACTTC
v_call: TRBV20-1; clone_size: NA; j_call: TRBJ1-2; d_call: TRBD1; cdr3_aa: CSASRGQGNYGYTF; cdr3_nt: TGCAGTGCTAGTAGGGGGCAGGGCAACTATGGCTACACCTTC
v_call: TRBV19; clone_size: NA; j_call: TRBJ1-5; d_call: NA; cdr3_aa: CASSSNRVRNQPQHF; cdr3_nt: TGTGCCAGTAGTTCCAACAGGGTTCGGAATCAGCCCCAGCATTTT
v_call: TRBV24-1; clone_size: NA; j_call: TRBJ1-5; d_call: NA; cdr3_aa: CATSDLTQPQHF; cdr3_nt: TGTGCCACCAGTGATTTGACTCAGCCCCAGCATTTT
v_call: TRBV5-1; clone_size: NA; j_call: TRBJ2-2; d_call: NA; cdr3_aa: CASSLDGTNTGELFF; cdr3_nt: TGCGCCAGCAGCTTGGACGGAACGAACACCGGGGAGCTGTTTTTT
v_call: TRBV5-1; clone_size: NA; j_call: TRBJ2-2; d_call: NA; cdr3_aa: CASSLGQPTGELFF; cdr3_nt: TGCGCCAGCAGCTTGGGACAGCCCACCGGGGAGCTGTTTTTT
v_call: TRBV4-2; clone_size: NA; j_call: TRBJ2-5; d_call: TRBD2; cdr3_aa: CASSQVSSGTGETQYF; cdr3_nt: TGTGCCAGCAGCCAAGTGTCTAGCGGGACGGGGGAGACCCAGTACTTC
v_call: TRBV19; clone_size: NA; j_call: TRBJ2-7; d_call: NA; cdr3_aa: CASSLELITYEQYF; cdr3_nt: TGTGCCAGTAGTTTGGAACTGATAACCTACGAGCAGTACTTC
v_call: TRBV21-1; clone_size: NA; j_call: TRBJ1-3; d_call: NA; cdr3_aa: CASGRTERERASGNTIYF; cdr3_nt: TGTGCCAGCGGGCGGACAGAAAGGGAGAGGGCCTCTGGAAACACCATATATTTT
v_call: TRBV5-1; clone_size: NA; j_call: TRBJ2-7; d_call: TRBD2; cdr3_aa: CASSGGLAGYEQYF; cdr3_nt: TGCGCCAGCAGCGGGGGACTAGCGGGCTACGAGCAGTACTTC
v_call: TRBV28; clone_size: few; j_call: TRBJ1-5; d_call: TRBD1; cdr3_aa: CASSSGTGTTQPQHF; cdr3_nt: TGTGCCAGCAGCTCCGGGACAGGGACTACTCAGCCCCAGCATTTT
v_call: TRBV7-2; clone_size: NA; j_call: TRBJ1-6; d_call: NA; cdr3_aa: CASRHADNSPLHF; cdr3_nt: TGTGCCAGCAGACACGCCGATAATTCACCCCTCCACTTT
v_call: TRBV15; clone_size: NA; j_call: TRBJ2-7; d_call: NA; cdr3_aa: CATSREGVDVYEQYF; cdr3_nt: TGTGCCACCAGCAGAGAGGGTGTCGATGTGTACGAGCAGTACTTC
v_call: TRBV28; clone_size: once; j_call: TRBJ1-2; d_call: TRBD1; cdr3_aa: CASSSGQGRSNYGYTF; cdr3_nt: TGTGCCAGCAGTTCGGGACAGGGGCGTTCTAACTATGGCTACACCTTC
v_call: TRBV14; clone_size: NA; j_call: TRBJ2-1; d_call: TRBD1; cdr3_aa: CASSQGRGLSSYNEQFF; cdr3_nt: TGTGCCAGCAGCCAGGGCAGGGGGCTCAGCTCCTACAATGAGCAGTTCTTC
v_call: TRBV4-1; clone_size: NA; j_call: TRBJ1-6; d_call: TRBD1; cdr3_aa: CASSLGDSGYNSPLHF; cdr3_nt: TGCGCCAGCAGCCTAGGGGACAGTGGATATAATTCACCCCTCCACTTT
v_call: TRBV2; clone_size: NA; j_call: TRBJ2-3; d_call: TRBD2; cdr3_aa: CASSGGLAKGADTQYF; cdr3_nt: TGTGCCAGCAGCGGAGGACTAGCGAAGGGCGCAGATACGCAGTATTTT
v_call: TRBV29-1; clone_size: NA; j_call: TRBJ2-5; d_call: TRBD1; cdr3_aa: CSVPGQAQETQYF; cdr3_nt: TGCAGCGTTCCGGGACAGGCACAAGAGACCCAGTACTTC
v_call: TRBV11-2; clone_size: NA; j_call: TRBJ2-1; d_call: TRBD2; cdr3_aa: CASSFGTSGNEQFF; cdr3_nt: TGTGCCAGCAGCTTCGGGACTAGCGGCAATGAGCAGTTCTTC
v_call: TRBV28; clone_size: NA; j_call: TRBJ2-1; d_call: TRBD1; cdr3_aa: CASRDSNNEQFF; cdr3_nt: TGTGCCAGCCGGGACAGCAACAATGAGCAGTTCTTC
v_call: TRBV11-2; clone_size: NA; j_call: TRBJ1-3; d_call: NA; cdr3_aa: CASSLQRNTIYF; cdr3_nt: TGTGCCAGCAGCTTACAGCGAAACACCATATATTTT
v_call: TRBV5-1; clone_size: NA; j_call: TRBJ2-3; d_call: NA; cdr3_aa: CASSLVVGVGTDTQYF; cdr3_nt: TGCGCCAGCAGCTTGGTGGTGGGAGTGGGCACAGATACGCAGTATTTT
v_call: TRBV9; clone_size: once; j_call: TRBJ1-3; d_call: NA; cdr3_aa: CASSSDGISGNTIYF; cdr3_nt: TGTGCCAGCAGCTCGGACGGCATCTCTGGAAACACCATATATTTT
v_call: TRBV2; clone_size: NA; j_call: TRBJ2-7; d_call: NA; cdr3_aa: CASSDPARLVGYEQYF; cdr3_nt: TGTGCCAGCAGTGATCCCGCTCGTTTAGTTGGGTACGAGCAGTACTTC